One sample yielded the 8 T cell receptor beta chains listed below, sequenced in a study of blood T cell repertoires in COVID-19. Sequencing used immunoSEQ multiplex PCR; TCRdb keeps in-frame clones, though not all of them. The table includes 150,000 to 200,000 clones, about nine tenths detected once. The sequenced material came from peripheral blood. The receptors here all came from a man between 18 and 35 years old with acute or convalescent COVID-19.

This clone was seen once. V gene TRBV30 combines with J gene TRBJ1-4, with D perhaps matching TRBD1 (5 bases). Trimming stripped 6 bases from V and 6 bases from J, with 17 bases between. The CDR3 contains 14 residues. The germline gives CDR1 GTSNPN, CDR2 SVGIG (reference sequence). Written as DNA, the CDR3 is TGTGCCTGTACTGAAGGAGGGGCGGATGAAAAACTGTTTTTT. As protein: CACTEGGADEKLFF.

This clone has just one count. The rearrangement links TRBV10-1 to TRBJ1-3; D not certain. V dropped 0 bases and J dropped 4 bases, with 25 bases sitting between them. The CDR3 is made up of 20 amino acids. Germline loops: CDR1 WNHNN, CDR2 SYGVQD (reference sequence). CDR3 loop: CASSESIRWSQRLGGNTIYF. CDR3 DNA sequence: TGCGCCAGCAGTGAGTCGATCCGCTGGTCACAGCGGTTGGGAGGAAACACCATATATTTT.

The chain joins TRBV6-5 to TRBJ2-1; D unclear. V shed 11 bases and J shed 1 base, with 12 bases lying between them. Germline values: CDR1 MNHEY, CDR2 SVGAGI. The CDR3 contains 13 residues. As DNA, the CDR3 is TGTGCCGCGAGTGTCGGGTCCTACAATGAGCAGTTCTTC. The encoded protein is CAASVGSYNEQFF.

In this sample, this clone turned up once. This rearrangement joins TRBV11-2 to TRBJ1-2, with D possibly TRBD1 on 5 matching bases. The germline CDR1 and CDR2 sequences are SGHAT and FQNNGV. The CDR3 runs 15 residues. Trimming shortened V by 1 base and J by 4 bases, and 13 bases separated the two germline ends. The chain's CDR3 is CASSLGVGQTYGYTF. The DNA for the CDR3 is TGTGCCAGCAGCTTAGGGGTGGGGCAAACCTATGGCTACACCTTC.

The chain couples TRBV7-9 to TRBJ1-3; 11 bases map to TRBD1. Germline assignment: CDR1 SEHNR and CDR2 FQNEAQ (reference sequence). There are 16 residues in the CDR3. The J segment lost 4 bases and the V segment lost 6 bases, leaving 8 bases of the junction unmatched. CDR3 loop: CASRGGTGGHGNTIYF. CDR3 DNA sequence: TGTGCCAGCAGAGGTGGGACAGGGGGTCACGGAAACACCATATATTTT.

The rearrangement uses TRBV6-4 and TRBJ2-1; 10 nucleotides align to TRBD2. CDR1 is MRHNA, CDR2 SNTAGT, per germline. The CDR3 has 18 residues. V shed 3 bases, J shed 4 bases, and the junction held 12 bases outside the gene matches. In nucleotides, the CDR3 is TGTGCCAGCAGTGAGAGGGGGCCTACTAGCGGGACTTACAATGAGCAGTTCTTC. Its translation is CASSERGPTSGTYNEQFF.

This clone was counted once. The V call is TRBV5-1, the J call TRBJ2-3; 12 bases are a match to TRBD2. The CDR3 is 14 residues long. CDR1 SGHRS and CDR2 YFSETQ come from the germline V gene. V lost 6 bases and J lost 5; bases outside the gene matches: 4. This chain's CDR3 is CASTLAGGQDTQYF. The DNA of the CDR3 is TGCGCCAGCACCCTAGCGGGGGGGCAAGATACGCAGTATTTT.

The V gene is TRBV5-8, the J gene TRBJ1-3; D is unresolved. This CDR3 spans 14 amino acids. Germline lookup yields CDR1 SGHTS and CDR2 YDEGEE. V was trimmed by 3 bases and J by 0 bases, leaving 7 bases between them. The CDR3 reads CASSSLSSGNTIYF. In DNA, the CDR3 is TGTGCCAGCAGCTCCCTGAGCTCTGGAAACACCATATATTTT.